The 14 T cell receptor beta chains below come from one sample, sequenced in a study of blood T cell repertoires in COVID-19. Sequencing used immunoSEQ multiplex PCR; TCRdb keeps in-frame clones, though not all of them. In the table there are roughly 90,000 clones, around 83% of which are singletons. The specimen was peripheral blood. The receptors derive from a woman in her 70s with acute or convalescent COVID-19.

The V gene is TRBV6-2 or TRBV6-3, the J gene TRBJ2-7, with a weak D call TRBD2 (5 bases). Deletions cut 2 bases from V and 1 base from J, with 12 bases between. The CDR3 length is 15 residues. Germline V lookup: CDR1 MNHEY, CDR2 SVGEGT. CDR3 DNA: TGTGCCAGCAGTTACCCTGGGTCGGGGTCCTACGAGCAGTACTTC. Amino acid sequence: CASSYPGSGSYEQYF.

The gene calls are TRBV5-1 and TRBJ1-2; 10 bases fit TRBD1. J lost 5 bases, V lost 0 bases, and 4 bases had no gene match. This CDR3 spans 15 amino acids. Per germline, CDR1 SGHRS and CDR2 YFSETQ. The DNA for the CDR3 is TGCGCCAGCAGCTTGGGCGGGACAGGGGCGTATGGCTACACCTTC. It encodes CASSLGGTGAYGYTF.

J is TRBJ1-4 and V is TRBV6-1, with TRBD1 matching 9 bases. Trimming took 4 bases from V and 1 from J; bases not matched to a gene: 7. CDR1 MNHNS and CDR2 SASEGT come from the germline V gene. The CDR3 runs to 17 residues. The CDR3: CASSGQGVWGTNEKLFF. In DNA form, the CDR3 reads TGTGCCAGCAGTGGACAGGGGGTTTGGGGAACTAATGAAAAACTGTTTTTT.

The chain links TRBV12-5 to TRBJ2-1; tentatively, D is TRBD2 (5 bases). Per the germline V gene, CDR1 is LGHNT and CDR2 is FRNRAP. V was cut by 7 bases and J by 0 bases, with 16 bases left in between. The CDR3 length is 16 residues. DNA of the CDR3: TGTGCTAGTGATCCGACCCAAGGAGGCTCCTACAATGAGCAGTTCTTC. This encodes CASDPTQGGSYNEQFF.

This sequence joins TRBV2 and TRBJ1-2; no clear D. The CDR3 totals 11 residues. The V gene lost 8 bases and the J gene lost 6 bases, with 10 bases spanning the gap. CDR1 SNHLY and CDR2 FYNNEI come from the germline V gene. Here the CDR3 reads CASVRNDGYTF. The CDR3 coding sequence is TGTGCCAGCGTGAGGAACGATGGCTACACCTTC.

The chain combines TRBV2 with TRBJ1-2; D uncertain. Trimming left V 1 base short and J 8 bases short, with 11 bases between. Germline V lookup: CDR1 SNHLY, CDR2 FYNNEI. The CDR3 runs to 13 residues. The CDR3 DNA follows: TGTGCCAGCAGTGAAGTTTTGGCTGGCGGCTACACCTTC. It is translated as CASSEVLAGGYTF. Full variable domain (remainder filled in from reference TRBV2 and TRBJ1-2): EPEVTQTPSHQVTQMGQEVILRCVPISNHLYFYWYRQILGQKVEFLVSFYNNEISEKSEIFDDQFSVERPDGSNFTLKIRSTKLEDSAMYFCASSEVLAGGYTFGSGTRLTVV.

The chain recombines TRBV15 with TRBJ1-1; D gene ambiguous. V was clipped by 5 bases and J by 4 bases, with 8 bases between them. The CDR3 is 12 amino acids. Germline CDR1 and CDR2: LNHNV and YYDKDF (reference sequence). The CDR3 spells CATSPAGTEAFF. CDR3 bases: TGTGCCACCAGCCCCGCCGGCACTGAAGCTTTCTTT.

The V and J genes are TRBV5-1 and TRBJ1-5; 9 nucleotides agree with TRBD1. The CDR3 spans 14 residues. After removal of 4 bases from V and 7 bases from J, the junction contained 6 bases not matched to a gene. In germline, CDR1 is SGHRS, CDR2 YFSETQ. Here the CDR3 reads CASSATGGSQPQHF. The DNA for the CDR3 is TGCGCCAGCAGCGCTACAGGGGGCAGCCAGCCCCAGCATTTT.

This chain joins TRBV18 and TRBJ1-1; 7 bases align to TRBD1. The V segment lost 5 bases and the J segment 4 bases; nucleotides outside the gene matches: 7. CDR3 length: 14 residues. Looked up from germline, CDR1 is KGHSH and CDR2 is LQKENI. For the CDR3, the DNA is TGTGCCAGCTCAATAGAGACAGGGTCCACTGAAGCTTTCTTT. Its protein is CASSIETGSTEAFF.

CDR3 in DNA: TGTGCCAGCAGTGAATACGCGGCGAACACTGAAGCTTTCTTT. Translated: CASSEYAANTEAFF. The chain has TRBV6-1 and TRBJ1-1; no clear D. Germline V gives CDR1 MNHNS, CDR2 SASEGT. The germline V and J ends were trimmed by 2 bases and 1 base, with 8 bases remaining between them. This CDR3 is built from 14 residues.

The chain couples TRBV15 to TRBJ2-5; the match to TRBD2 covers 12 bases. Germline V CDR1 and CDR2: LNHNV, YYDKDF (reference sequence). J lost 5 bases, V lost 0 bases, and 13 bases had no gene match. The CDR3 contains 19 residues. CDR3 sequence: CATSREYPTSGGGGETQYF. CDR3 nucleotide sequence: TGTGCCACCAGCAGAGAGTACCCGACTAGCGGGGGTGGTGGGGAGACCCAGTACTTC.

There are a few counts of this clone. This sequence joins TRBV4-2 and TRBJ2-1, with 7 bases identical to TRBD1. V was pared by 4 bases and J by 5 bases, with 14 bases of the junction left unmatched. Germline assignment: CDR1 LGHNA and CDR2 YNFKEQ. The CDR3 spans 17 residues. CDR3 bases: TGTGCCAGCAGCCCCTACTGGACAGGCCCGTTAAACAATGAGCAGTTCTTC. Protein product: CASSPYWTGPLNNEQFF.

This chain joins TRBV5-4 and TRBJ2-5, with TRBD1 as a possible D gene (7 bases). CDR3 length equals 15 residues. In germline, CDR1 is SGHNT, CDR2 YYREEE (reference sequence). V dropped 4 bases and J dropped 2 bases, with 15 bases sitting between them. CDR3 loop: CASSPQEGAQETQYF. CDR3 nucleotide sequence: TGTGCCAGCAGCCCCCAGGAGGGGGCACAAGAGACCCAGTACTTC.

CDR3 sequence reads: CASSSSVGATSNQPQHF. As DNA, the CDR3 is TGTGCCAGTAGTAGTTCGGTGGGGGCAACGAGCAATCAGCCCCAGCATTTT. The gene calls are TRBV19 and TRBJ1-5, with D perhaps matching TRBD1 (6 bases). With 4 bases removed from V and 1 base from J, the gap between germline ends came to 17 bases. Germline-derived CDR1 and CDR2 are LNHDA and SQIVND (reference sequence). The CDR3 spans 17 residues.